This T cell receptor (beta chain) is drawn from a study of CD8+CD57+ T cells in acquired aplastic anemia. The template used for profiling TCR beta VDJ and CDR3 was genomic DNA. TCRdb redid the calling of the reads with MiXCR, one entry per CDR3 protein. This table holds tens of thousands of distinct CDR3 sequences, 55% to 75% found once. This CDR3 has 16 residues. CDR1 is LNHNV, CDR2 YYDKDF, per germline (reference sequence). Deletions cut 0 bases from V and 5 bases from J, with 14 bases between. Sequenced patients had shown CD8+CD57+ cell expansion by flow cytometry. Diagnosis of severe acquired aplastic anemia applied to all patients.

Source material: sorted CD4+, CD8+, or CD8+CD57+ T cells (not recorded which) from PBMCs. The sequence came from a human donor with aplastic anemia. The gene calls are TRBV15 and TRBJ2-1, with D possibly matching TRBD2 (6 bases). The CDR3 sequence is CATSRERLAPDNEQFF. The CDR3, as DNA: TGTGCCACCAGCAGAGAGAGGCTAGCGCCCGACAATGAGCAGTTCTTC.